A selection of T cell receptor beta chains follows, all from one sample in a study of blood T cell repertoires in COVID-19. Data came from immunoSEQ multiplex PCR; TCRdb stores just in-frame clones and leaves some out. This sample has about 120,000 clones, with around 86% found just once. The specimen sequenced was peripheral blood. Source of these receptors: a man aged 80 or over with active or convalescent COVID-19. Both conserved end residues are part of each CDR3. D genes are given only for firm matches. Part of the rows lack a size; the others show once, few, many or a class for expanded clones.

TRBJ2-2,TRBV4-3,once,TRBD1,CASSQQGVTGELFF,TGCGCCAGCAGCCAGCAGGGGGTCACCGGGGAGCTGTTTTTT
TRBJ1-3,TRBV6-1,-,-,CASSEGDGLGSGNTIYF,TGTGCCAGCAGTGAAGGAGACGGGTTGGGCTCTGGAAACACCATATATTTT
TRBJ1-5,TRBV19,-,-,CASSIEDSHSNQPQHF,TGTGCCAGTAGTATCGAGGACAGCCATAGCAATCAGCCCCAGCATTTT
TRBJ2-1,TRBV10-3,-,-,CAISERGGHSSYNEQFF,TGTGCCATCAGTGAGAGGGGAGGCCACAGCTCCTACAATGAGCAGTTCTTC
TRBJ1-4,TRBV2,-,-,CASSAGTDEKLFF,TGTGCCAGCAGTGCCGGGACTGATGAAAAACTGTTTTTT
TRBJ2-1,TRBV30,once,TRBD2,CAWTAGAVSYNEQFF,TGTGCCTGGACAGCGGGGGCTGTCTCCTACAATGAGCAGTTCTTC
TRBJ1-2,TRBV12-2,-,-,CASPGRGGYTF,TGTGCAAGTCCCGGAAGGGGGGGCTACACCTTC
TRBJ1-4,TRBV18,few,-,CASSPTATNEKLFF,TGTGCCAGCTCACCGACAGCAACTAATGAAAAACTGTTTTTT
TRBJ2-1,TRBV5-1,-,-,CASSLQQGYNEQFF,TGCGCCAGCAGCTTGCAACAGGGATACAATGAGCAGTTCTTC
TRBJ1-2,TRBV6-5,-,-,CASKTGNYGYTF,TGTGCCAGCAAAACCGGGAACTATGGCTACACCTTC
TRBJ1-1,TRBV2,-,-,CASTRELNTEAFF,TGTGCCAGCACCCGAGAGCTGAACACTGAAGCTTTCTTT
TRBJ2-2,TRBV5-1,-,-,CASSPRYGTGELFF,TGCGCCAGCAGCCCCCGCTACGGGACCGGGGAGCTGTTTTTT
TRBJ1-1,TRBV29-1,-,-,CSVRQPPNTEAFF,TGCAGCGTCCGACAGCCACCGAACACTGAAGCTTTCTTT
TRBJ2-7,TRBV3-1/TRBV3-2,once,TRBD2,CASSQDLAGGEQYF,TGTGCCAGCAGCCAAGATCTAGCGGGAGGCGAGCAGTACTTC
TRBJ2-2,TRBV10-1,-,TRBD2,CASRSGTRSTWELFF,TGCGCCAGCAGATCCGGGACTAGAAGTACCTGGGAGCTGTTTTTT
TRBJ2-2,TRBV12-5,-,TRBD2,CASGPPAGVGTGELFF,TGTGCTAGTGGCCCGCCCGCGGGAGTTGGCACCGGGGAGCTGTTTTTT
TRBJ2-2,TRBV11-2,-,-,CASSLAGMDTGELFF,TGTGCCAGCAGCTTAGCGGGAATGGACACCGGGGAGCTGTTTTTT
TRBJ1-6,TRBV6-6,many,TRBD1,CASSRTGEGFPDNSPLHF,TGTGCCAGCAGTCGGACAGGTGAAGGATTCCCAGATAATTCACCCCTCCACTTT
TRBJ2-1,TRBV7-2,-,-,CASSLNPAYNEQFF,TGTGCCAGCAGCTTAAATCCGGCCTACAATGAGCAGTTCTTC
TRBJ1-3,TRBV5-1,-,-,CASSLQGPNNSGNTIYF,TGCGCCAGCAGCTTACAGGGCCCCAATAACTCTGGAAACACCATATATTTT
TRBJ1-2,TRBV19,-,TRBD1,CASSAVTGVGGYTF,TGTGCCAGTAGCGCAGTGACAGGGGTCGGTGGCTACACCTTC
TRBJ1-2,TRBV4-2,-,-,CASSARRGSMRYTF,TGTGCCAGCAGTGCCCGACGGGGATCTATGCGCTACACCTTC
TRBJ2-1,TRBV11-1,-,-,CASSSSGVAGIEQFF,TGTGCCAGCAGCTCCTCAGGGGTAGCGGGCATCGAGCAGTTCTTC
TRBJ2-1,TRBV7-2,-,-,CASSYTQINEQFF,TGTGCCAGCAGCTACACCCAAATCAATGAGCAGTTCTTC
TRBJ2-3,TRBV24-1,once,TRBD2,CATSDPTSGEADTQYF,TGTGCCACCAGTGACCCCACTAGCGGGGAAGCAGATACGCAGTATTTT
TRBJ1-2,TRBV24-1,once,-,CATKETSRGIEVIQYGYTF,TGTGCCACCAAAGAGACCTCTCGGGGAATCGAGGTCATTCAATATGGCTACACCTTC
TRBJ2-7,TRBV7-7,-,-,CASSPDSSLYEQYF,TGTGCCAGCAGCCCAGACTCTTCCCTCTACGAGCAGTACTTC
TRBJ1-2,TRBV27,once,TRBD1,CASTVSGTGIYGYTF,TGTGCCAGCACCGTTAGCGGGACAGGGATCTATGGCTACACCTTC
TRBJ1-2,TRBV29-1,-,-,CSVEMGGGYTF,TGCAGCGTTGAAATGGGAGGCGGCTACACCTTC
TRBJ1-5,TRBV21-1,-,-,CASSEESNQPQHF,TGTGCCAGCAGCGAGGAAAGCAATCAGCCCCAGCATTTT
TRBJ1-5,TRBV15,-,TRBD1,CATSREQGISQPQHF,TGTGCCACCAGCAGAGAACAGGGGATTTCTCAGCCCCAGCATTTT
TRBJ1-6,TRBV7-2,-,-,CASSLVQGPNSPLHF,TGTGCCAGCAGCTTAGTCCAGGGCCCTAATTCACCCCTCCACTTT
TRBJ2-1,TRBV7-2,-,TRBD1,CSSGQPNNEQFF,TGCTCCTCGGGACAGCCTAACAATGAGCAGTTCTTC
TRBJ2-7,TRBV10-3,-,TRBD2,CAISGGAGANYEQYF,TGTGCCATCAGTGGAGGAGCGGGAGCAAACTACGAGCAGTACTTC
TRBJ2-3,TRBV6-2/TRBV6-3,once,-,CASSRRGTSTDTQYF,TGTGCCAGCAGCAGACGCGGCACTAGCACAGATACGCAGTATTTT